This T cell receptor beta chain comes out of a study of blood T cell repertoires in COVID-19. This table comes from immunoSEQ multiplex PCR, and its TCRdb copy is limited to in-frame clones, with some not included. The sample yields 120,000 to 150,000 clones, roughly 84% seen once. In this sample, this clone turned up a few times. During active infection, Seattle patients enrolled and were then monitored through disease. The CDR3 contains 13 residues. Germline-derived CDR1 and CDR2 are KGHSH and LQKENI. V was cut by 2 bases and J by 11 bases, with 13 bases left in between. The source material was peripheral blood. J is TRBJ2-1 and V is TRBV18; D may be TRBD1 (6 bases). The sequence was obtained from a man under 40 with COVID-19, enrolled during active disease. The CDR3 DNA is TGTGCCAGCTCACCAGGGGGCCAGCCCAAGCAGTTCTTC. Protein sequence: CASSPGGQPKQFF.